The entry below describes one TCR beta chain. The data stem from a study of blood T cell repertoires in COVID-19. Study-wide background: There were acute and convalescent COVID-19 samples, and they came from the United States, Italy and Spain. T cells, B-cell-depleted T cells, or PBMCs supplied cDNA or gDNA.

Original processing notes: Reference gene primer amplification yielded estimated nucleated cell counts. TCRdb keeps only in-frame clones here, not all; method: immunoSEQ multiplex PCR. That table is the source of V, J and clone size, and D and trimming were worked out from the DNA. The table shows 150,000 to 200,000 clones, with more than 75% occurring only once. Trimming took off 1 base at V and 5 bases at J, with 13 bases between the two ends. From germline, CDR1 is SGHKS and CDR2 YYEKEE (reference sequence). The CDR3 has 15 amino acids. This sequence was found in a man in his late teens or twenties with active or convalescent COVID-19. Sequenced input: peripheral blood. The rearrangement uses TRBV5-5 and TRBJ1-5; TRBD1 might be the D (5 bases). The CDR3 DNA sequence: TGTGCCAGCAGCTTGATTCCAGGGTTAGATCAGCCCCAGCATTTT. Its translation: CASSLIPGLDQPQHF.